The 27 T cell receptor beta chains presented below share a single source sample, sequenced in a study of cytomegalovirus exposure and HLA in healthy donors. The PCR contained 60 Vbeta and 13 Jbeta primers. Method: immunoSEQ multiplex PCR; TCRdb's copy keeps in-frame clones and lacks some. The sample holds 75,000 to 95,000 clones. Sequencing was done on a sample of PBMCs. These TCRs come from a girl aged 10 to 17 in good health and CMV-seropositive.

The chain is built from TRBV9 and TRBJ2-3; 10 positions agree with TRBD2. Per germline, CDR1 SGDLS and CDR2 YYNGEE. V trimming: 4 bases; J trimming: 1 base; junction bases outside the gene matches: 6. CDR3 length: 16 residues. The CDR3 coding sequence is TGTGCCAGCAGCACTCCTAGCGGGGGAGGCACAGATACGCAGTATTTT. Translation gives CASSTPSGGGTDTQYF.

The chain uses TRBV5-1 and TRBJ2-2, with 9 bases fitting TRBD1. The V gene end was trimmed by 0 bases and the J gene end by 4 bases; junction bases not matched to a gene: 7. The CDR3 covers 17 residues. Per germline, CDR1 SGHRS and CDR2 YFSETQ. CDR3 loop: CASSLGNRGQGTGELFF. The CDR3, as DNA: TGCGCCAGCAGCTTGGGGAACAGGGGGCAAGGCACCGGGGAGCTGTTTTTT.

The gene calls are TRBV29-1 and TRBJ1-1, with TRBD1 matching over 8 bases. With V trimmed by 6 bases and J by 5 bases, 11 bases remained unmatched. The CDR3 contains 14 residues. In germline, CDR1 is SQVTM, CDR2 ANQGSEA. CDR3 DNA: TGCAGCGTAGTAAAGGACAGGGCGGGGACTGAAGCTTTCTTT. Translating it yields CSVVKDRAGTEAFF. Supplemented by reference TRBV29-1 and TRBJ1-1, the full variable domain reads SAVISQKPSRDICQRGTSLTIQCQVDSQVTMMFWYRQQPGQSLTLIATANQGSEATYESGFVIDKFPISRPNLTFSTLTVSNMSPEDSSIYLCSVVKDRAGTEAFFGQGTRLTVV.

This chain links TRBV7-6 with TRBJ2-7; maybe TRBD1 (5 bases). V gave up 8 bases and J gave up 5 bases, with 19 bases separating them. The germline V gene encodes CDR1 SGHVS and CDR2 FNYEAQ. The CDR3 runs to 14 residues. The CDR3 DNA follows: TGTGCCAGCGCTCGAGGCTCAAGGGGCGACGAGCAGTACTTC. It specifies CASARGSRGDEQYF. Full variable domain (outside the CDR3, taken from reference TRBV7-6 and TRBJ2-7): GAGVSQSPRYKVTKRGQDVALRCDPISGHVSLYWYRQALGQGPEFLTYFNYEAQQDKSGLPNDRFSAERPEGSISTLTIQRTEQRDSAMYRCASARGSRGDEQYFGPGTRLTVT.

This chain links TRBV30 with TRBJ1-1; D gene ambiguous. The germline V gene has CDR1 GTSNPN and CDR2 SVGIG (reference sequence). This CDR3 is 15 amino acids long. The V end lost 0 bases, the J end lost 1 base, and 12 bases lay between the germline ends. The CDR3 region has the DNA TGTGCCTGGAGTGTCGGGTACGGAACGAACACTGAAGCTTTCTTT. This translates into CAWSVGYGTNTEAFF.

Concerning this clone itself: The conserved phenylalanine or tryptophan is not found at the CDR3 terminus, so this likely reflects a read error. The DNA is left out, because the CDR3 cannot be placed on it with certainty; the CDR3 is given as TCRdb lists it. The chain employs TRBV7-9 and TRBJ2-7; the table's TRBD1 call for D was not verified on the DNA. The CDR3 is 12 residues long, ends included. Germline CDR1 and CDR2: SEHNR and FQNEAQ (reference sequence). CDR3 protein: CASSSRPGQKSP.

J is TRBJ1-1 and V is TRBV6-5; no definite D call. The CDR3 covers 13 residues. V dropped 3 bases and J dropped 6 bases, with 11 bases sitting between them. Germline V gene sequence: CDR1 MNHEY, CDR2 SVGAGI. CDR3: CASSYATPAEAFF. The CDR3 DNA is TGTGCCAGCAGTTATGCAACACCCGCTGAAGCTTTCTTT.

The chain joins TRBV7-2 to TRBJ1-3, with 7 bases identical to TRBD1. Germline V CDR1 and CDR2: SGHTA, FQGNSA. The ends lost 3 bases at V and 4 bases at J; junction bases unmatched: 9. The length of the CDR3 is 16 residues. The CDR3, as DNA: TGTGCCAGCAGCTTCCAAGGGGGCGCGGTAGGAAACACCATATATTTT. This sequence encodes CASSFQGGAVGNTIYF.

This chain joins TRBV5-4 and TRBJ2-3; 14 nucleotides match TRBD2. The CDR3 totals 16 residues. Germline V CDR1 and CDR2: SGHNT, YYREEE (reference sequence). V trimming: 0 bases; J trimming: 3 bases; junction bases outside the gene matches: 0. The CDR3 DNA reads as TGTGCCAGCAGCTTGGGGACTAGCGGGGGGACAGATACGCAGTATTTT. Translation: CASSLGTSGGTDTQYF.

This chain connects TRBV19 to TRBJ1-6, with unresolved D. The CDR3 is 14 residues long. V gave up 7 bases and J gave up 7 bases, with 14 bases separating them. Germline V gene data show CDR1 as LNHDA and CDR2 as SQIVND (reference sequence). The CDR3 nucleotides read TGTGCCAGTAAGGATGGCCAGACAAATTCACCCCTCCACTTT. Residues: CASKDGQTNSPLHF.

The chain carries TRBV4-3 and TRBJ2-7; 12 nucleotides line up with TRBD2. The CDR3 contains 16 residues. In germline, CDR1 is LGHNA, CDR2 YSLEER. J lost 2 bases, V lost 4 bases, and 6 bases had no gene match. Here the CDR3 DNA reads TGCGCCAGCAGCCCTGGACTAGCGGGGACCGCCTACGAGCAGTACTTC. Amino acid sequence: CASSPGLAGTAYEQYF.

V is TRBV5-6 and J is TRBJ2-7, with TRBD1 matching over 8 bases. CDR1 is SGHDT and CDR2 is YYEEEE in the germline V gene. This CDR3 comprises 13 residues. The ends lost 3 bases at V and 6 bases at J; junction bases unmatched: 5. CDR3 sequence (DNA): TGTGCCAGCAGCTGGACAGGACAGGGCGAGCAGTACGTC. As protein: CASSWTGQGEQYV.

For the CDR3, the DNA is TGTGCCAGAAGCTGTGCGGTCCTAGATCCTTTATGTAACTATGGCTACACCTTC. Amino acid sequence: CARSCAVLDPLCNYGYTF. The chain carries TRBV5-3 and TRBJ1-2; D is ambiguous. TRBV5-3 is marked as an open reading frame, function uncertain. V was cut by 3 bases and J by 1 base, with 22 bases left in between. CDR3 length: 18 residues.

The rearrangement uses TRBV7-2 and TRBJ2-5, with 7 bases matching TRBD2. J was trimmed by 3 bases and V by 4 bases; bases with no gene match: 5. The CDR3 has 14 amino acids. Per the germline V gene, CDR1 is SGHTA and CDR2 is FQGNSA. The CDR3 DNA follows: TGTGCCAGCAGCTCGGGAGGCCTCAAAGAGACCCAGTACTTC. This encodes CASSSGGLKETQYF.

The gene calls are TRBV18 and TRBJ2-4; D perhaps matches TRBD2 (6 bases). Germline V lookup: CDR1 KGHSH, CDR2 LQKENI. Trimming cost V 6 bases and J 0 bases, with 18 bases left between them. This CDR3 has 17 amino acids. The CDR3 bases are TGTGCCAGCTCCTCGACCGGGGGTAAGGGAGCCAAAAACATTCAGTACTTC. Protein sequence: CASSSTGGKGAKNIQYF.

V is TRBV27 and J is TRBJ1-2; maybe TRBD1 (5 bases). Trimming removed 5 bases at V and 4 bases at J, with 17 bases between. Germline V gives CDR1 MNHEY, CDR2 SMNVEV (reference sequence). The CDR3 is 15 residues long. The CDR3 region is CASSPRALGGYGYTF. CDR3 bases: TGTGCCAGCAGTCCCCGGGCCTTGGGGGGCTATGGCTACACCTTC.

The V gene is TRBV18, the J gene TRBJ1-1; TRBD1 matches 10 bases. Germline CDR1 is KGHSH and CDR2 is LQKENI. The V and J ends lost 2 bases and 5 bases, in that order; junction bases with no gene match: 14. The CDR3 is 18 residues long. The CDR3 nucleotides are TGTGCCAGCTCACCATCTATAGCCGGGACAGGGGACGATACTGAAGCTTTCTTT. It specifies CASSPSIAGTGDDTEAFF.

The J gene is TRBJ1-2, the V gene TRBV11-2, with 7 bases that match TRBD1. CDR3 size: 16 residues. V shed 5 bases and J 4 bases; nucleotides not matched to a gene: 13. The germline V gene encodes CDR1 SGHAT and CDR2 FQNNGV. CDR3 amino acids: CASSPYTGVIGYGYTF. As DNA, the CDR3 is TGTGCCAGCAGCCCCTATACAGGGGTTATTGGCTATGGCTACACCTTC.

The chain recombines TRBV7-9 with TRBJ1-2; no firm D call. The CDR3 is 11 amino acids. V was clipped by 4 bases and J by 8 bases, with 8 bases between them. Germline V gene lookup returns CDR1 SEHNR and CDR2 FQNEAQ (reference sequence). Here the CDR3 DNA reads TGTGCCAGCAGCTCCTCGGAGGGCTACACCTTC. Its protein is CASSSSEGYTF.

The CDR3, as DNA: TGTGCCAGCAGTCCCCGCCAGGACTACGAGCAGTACTTC. Translation gives CASSPRQDYEQYF. The chain uses TRBV6-1 and TRBJ2-7; D is unclear. CDR3 length: 13 residues. Per the germline V gene, CDR1 is MNHNS and CDR2 is SASEGT. V gave up 5 bases and J gave up 3 bases, with 11 bases separating them.

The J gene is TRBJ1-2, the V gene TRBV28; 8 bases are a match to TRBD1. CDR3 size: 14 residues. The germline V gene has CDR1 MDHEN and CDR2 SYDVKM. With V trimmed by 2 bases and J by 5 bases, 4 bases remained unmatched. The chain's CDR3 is CASSLRDRPYGYTF. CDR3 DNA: TGTGCCAGCAGTTTACGGGACAGGCCATATGGCTACACCTTC.

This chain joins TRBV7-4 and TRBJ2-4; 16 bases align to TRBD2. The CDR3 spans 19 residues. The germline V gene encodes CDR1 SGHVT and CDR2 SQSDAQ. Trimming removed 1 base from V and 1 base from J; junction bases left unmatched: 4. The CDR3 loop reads CASSLDGTSGGAAKNIQYF. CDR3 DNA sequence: TGTGCCAGCAGCTTAGACGGGACTAGCGGGGGGGCCGCCAAAAACATTCAGTACTTC.

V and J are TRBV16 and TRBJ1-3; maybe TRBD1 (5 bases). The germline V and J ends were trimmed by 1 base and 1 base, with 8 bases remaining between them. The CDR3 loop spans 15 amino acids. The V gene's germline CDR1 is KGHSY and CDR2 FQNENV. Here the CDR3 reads CASSQWAGSGNTIYF. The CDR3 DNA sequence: TGTGCCAGCAGCCAATGGGCAGGGTCTGGAAACACCATATATTTT.

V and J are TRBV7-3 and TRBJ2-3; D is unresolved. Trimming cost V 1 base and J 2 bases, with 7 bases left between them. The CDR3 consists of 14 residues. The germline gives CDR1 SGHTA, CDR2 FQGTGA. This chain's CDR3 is CASSLNPNTDTQYF. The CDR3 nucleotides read TGTGCCAGCAGCTTAAATCCCAACACAGATACGCAGTATTTT.

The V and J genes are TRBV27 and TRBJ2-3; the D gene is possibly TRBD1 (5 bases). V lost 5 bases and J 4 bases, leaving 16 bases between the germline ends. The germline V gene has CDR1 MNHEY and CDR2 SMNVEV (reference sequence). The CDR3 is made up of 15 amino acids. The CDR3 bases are TGTGCCAGCAGTCTGGGGCTTTCTTTGGCAGATACGCAGTATTTT. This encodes CASSLGLSLADTQYF.

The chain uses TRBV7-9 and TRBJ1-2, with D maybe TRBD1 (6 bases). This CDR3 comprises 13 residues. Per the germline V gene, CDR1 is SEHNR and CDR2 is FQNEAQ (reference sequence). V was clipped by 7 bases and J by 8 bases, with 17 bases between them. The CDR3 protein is CASKQPQGTGYTF. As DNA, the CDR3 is TGTGCCAGCAAGCAACCCCAGGGGACAGGCTACACCTTC.

The CDR3 spells CASSTGTDSRPQHF. CDR3 coding DNA: TGTGCCAGCAGTACGGGGACGGACAGCAGGCCCCAGCATTTT. The V gene is TRBV6-5, the J gene TRBJ1-5, with D perhaps TRBD1 (6 bases). The CDR3 consists of 14 residues. V lost 5 bases, J lost 9 bases, and 17 bases lay in between. Germline V gene lookup returns CDR1 MNHEY and CDR2 SVGAGI.